Listed here are 8 T cell receptor beta chains from one sample, sequenced in a study of CD8 T cells in ankylosing spondylitis. Via MiXCR, TCRdb re-called the 5' RACE reads, giving one row per CDR3 protein. The data show around 320,000 distinct CDR3 sequences, with around 21% seen just once and 3.5% held by the top ten. Source material: blood, either unsorted or a sorted T cell fraction (not recorded which). These TCRs come from a female donor with ankylosing spondylitis or in good health (not recorded which).

The rearrangement links TRBV6-6 to TRBJ1-2; TRBD1 aligns across 9 bases. V lost 0 bases, J lost 10 bases, and 3 bases stayed unmatched. The CDR3 is 13 residues long. Per the germline V gene, CDR1 is MNHNY and CDR2 is SVGAGI (reference sequence). CDR3 DNA sequence: TGTGCCAGCAGTTACTCGGACAGGGGAGACTACACCTTC. The encoded protein is CASSYSDRGDYTF.

The chain uses TRBV20-1 and TRBJ2-3, with a weak D call TRBD2 (6 bases). Germline V gene sequence: CDR1 DFQATT, CDR2 SNEGSKA (reference sequence). Trimming pared 8 bases from V and 1 base from J, leaving 16 bases between. CDR3 size: 14 residues. The CDR3 bases are TGCAGTCCTTCCTCTAGCGTAGGCACAGATACGCAGTATTTT. It codes for CSPSSSVGTDTQYF.

There are a few counts of this clonotype. The chain has TRBV6-4 and TRBJ2-7; no definite D call. V was pared by 7 bases and J by 5 bases, with 0 bases between. This CDR3 has 8 residues. Germline CDR1 and CDR2: MRHNA and SNTAGT. The CDR3 nucleotides read TGTGCCAGCAACGAGCAGTACTTC. Translated, it gives CASNEQYF.

This clonotype came up a few times. The chain uses TRBV7-9 and TRBJ2-3; 7 bases fit TRBD2. Germline V gene lookup returns CDR1 SEHNR and CDR2 FQNEAQ (reference sequence). V lost 1 base and J lost 0; bases outside the gene matches: 7. The CDR3 length is 17 residues. The CDR3 loop is CASSLGVSGASTDTQYF. The CDR3 DNA is TGTGCCAGCAGCTTAGGAGTGAGCGGGGCTAGCACAGATACGCAGTATTTT. The full variable domain, with the rest looked up from reference TRBV7-9 and TRBJ2-3, is DTGVSQNPRHKITKRGQNVTFRCDPISEHNRLYWYRQTLGQGPEFLTYFQNEAQLEKSRLLSDRFSAERPKGSFSTLEIQRTEQGDSAMYLCASSLGVSGASTDTQYFGPGTRLTVL.

This clonotype has more than one count but fewer than ten. The rearrangement joins TRBV18 to TRBJ2-1; D is unresolved. The germline V and J ends were trimmed by 2 bases and 0 bases, with 11 bases remaining between them. This CDR3 has 16 residues. Germline V CDR1 and CDR2: KGHSH, LQKENI. The CDR3 protein is CASSPRAESSYNEQFF. In DNA, the CDR3 is TGTGCCAGCTCACCAAGGGCGGAGAGCTCCTACAATGAGCAGTTCTTC.

V gene TRBV12-3 or TRBV12-4 combines with J gene TRBJ2-7; the match to TRBD2 covers 16 bases. Unmatched junction bases numbered 8, after V lost 5 bases and J lost 4 bases. This CDR3 has 17 residues. Here the CDR3 reads CASSAQGLAGGRYEQYF. CDR3 DNA: TGTGCCAGCAGTGCCCAGGGACTAGCGGGAGGGCGGTACGAGCAGTACTTC.

Worth noting for this clonotype: It may be a read error: a sequence one base away is much more abundant. The genes are TRBV7-9 and TRBJ1-1; D might be TRBD1 (6 bases). Between the trimmed V and J ends, which lost 4 bases and 4 bases, there was a span of 10 bases. CDR3 length: 13 amino acids. Germline V gives CDR1 SEHNR, CDR2 FQNEAQ (reference sequence). The CDR3 bases are TGTGCCAGCAGCTCTCAGGGGATCACTGAAGCTTTCTTT. Translation gives CASSSQGITEAFF. The full variable domain, in which reference TRBV7-9 and TRBJ1-1 provide the parts outside the CDR3, is DTGVSQNPRHKITKRGQNVTFRCDPISEHNRLYWYRQTLGQGPEFLTYFQNEAQLEKSRLLSDRFSAERPKGSFSTLEIQRTEQGDSAMYLCASSSQGITEAFFGQGTRLTVV.

The V call is TRBV9, the J call TRBJ2-1, with D perhaps TRBD2 (5 bases). The germline V and J ends were trimmed by 4 bases and 4 bases, with 12 bases remaining between them. This CDR3 comprises 14 residues. CDR1 SGDLS and CDR2 YYNGEE come from the germline V gene. The chain's CDR3 is CASSHASRYNEQFF. CDR3 in DNA: TGTGCCAGCAGCCATGCTAGCAGATACAATGAGCAGTTCTTC.